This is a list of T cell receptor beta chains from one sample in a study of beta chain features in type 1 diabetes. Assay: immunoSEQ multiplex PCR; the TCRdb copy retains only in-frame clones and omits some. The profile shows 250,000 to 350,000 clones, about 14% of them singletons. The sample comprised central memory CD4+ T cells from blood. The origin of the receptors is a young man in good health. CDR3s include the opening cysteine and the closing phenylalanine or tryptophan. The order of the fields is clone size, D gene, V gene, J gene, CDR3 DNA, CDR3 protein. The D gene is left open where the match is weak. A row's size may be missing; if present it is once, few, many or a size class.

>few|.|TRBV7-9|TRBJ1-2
TGTGCCAGCAGCCCCCAGGCAGGAAGATTCTATGGCTACACCTTC
CASSPQAGRFYGYTF
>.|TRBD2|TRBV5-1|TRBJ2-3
TGCGCCAGCAGCTTGGCCCGTCTAGCGGGGATGGATACGCAGTATTTT
CASSLARLAGMDTQYF
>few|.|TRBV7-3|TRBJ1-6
TGTGCCAGCAGCTTAAACGGGAGGGGTAATTCACCCCTCCACTTT
CASSLNGRGNSPLHF
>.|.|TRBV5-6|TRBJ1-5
TGTGCCAGCAGCCCTTGGGGGAGGGTGGATCAGCCCCAGCATTTT
CASSPWGRVDQPQHF
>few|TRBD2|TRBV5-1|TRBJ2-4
TGCGCCAGCAGCTTGGGACCGGGAGGGAGCAAAAACATTCAGTACTTC
CASSLGPGGSKNIQYF
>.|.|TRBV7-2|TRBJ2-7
TGTGCCAGCAGCCCAGGTCTGGTTCCGTACGAGCAGTACTTC
CASSPGLVPYEQYF
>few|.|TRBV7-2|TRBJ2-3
TGTGCCAGCAGCTTAGCGTGGGCAAGGGGCGGGGTACGAGGGGATACGCAGTATTTT
CASSLAWARGGVRGDTQYF
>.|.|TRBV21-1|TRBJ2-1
TGTGCCAGCCGGGGGACTAGCGGGCGCAGACGGTACAATGAGCAGTTCTTC
CASRGTSGRRRYNEQFF
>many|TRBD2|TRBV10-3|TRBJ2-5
TGTGCCATCAGTGCAGGCGGGAGTCAAGAGACCCAGTACTTC
CAISAGGSQETQYF
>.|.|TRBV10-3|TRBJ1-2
TGTGCCATCAGTGATGCGGCCAGATCCTATGGCTACACCTTC
CAISDAARSYGYTF
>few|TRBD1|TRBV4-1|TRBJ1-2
TGCGCCAGCAGCGGACAGGAGGGCTATGGCTACACCTTC
CASSGQEGYGYTF
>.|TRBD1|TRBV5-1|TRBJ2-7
TGCGCCAGCAGCTTGGACGGGACAGGGCTTTACGAGCAGTACTTC
CASSLDGTGLYEQYF
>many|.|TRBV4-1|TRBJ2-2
TGCGCCAGCACCGCTACAGGAACTAACACCGGGGAGCTGTTTTTT
CASTATGTNTGELFF
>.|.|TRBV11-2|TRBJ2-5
TGTGCCAGCAGCCTTAGCGTGTTCCAAGAGACCCAGTACTTC
CASSLSVFQETQYF
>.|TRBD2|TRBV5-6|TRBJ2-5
TGTGCCAGCAGCGTCTTAGCGGGGCGGCAAGAGACCCAGTACTTC
CASSVLAGRQETQYF
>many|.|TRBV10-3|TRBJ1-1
TGTGCCATCAGTGAGTCGGGGGGGAACACTGAAGCTTTCTTT
CAISESGGNTEAFF
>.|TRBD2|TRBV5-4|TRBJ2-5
TGTGCCAGCAGCTTGGACCTAGCGGGCGAGACCCAGTACTTC
CASSLDLAGETQYF
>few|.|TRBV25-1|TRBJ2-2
TGTGCCAGCAGTGAAGGTGGCGGCGGGGAGCTGTTTTTT
CASSEGGGGELFF
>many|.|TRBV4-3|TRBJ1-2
TGCGCCAGCAGCCGGGGGAGCCTAGCGGGGGCTTATGGCTACACCTTC
CASSRGSLAGAYGYTF
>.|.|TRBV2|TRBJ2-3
TGTGCCAGCACCAGGGTAACAGATACGCAGTATTTT
CASTRVTDTQYF
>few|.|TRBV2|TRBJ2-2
TGTGCCAGCAGTGTTGCAGGGATCGATTCCGGGGAGCTGTTTTTT
CASSVAGIDSGELFF
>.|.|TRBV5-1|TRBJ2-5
TGCGCCAGCAGCTTGATCGGGCAGACCCAAGAGACCCAGTACTTC
CASSLIGQTQETQYF
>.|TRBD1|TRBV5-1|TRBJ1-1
TGCGCCAGCAGACAAGGGACAGGTCTCGATGAAGCTTTCTTT
CASRQGTGLDEAFF
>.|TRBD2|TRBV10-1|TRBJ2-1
TGCGCCAGCAGTACGACTAGCGGGGGGATCAATGAGCAGTTCTTC
CASSTTSGGINEQFF
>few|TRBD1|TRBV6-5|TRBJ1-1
TGTGCCAGCATCCGGACAGGAAGAGCTGAAGCTTTCTTT
CASIRTGRAEAFF
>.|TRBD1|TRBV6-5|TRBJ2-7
TGTGCCAGCAGTTACCGGGACAGGTCTTACGAGCAGTACTTC
CASSYRDRSYEQYF
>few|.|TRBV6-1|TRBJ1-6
TGTGCCAGCAGTATGGGCTCCTATAATTCACCCCTCCACTTT
CASSMGSYNSPLHF
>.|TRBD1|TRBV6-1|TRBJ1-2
TGTGCCAGCAGCATGGACAGGGGAGTCGGTGGCTACACCTTC
CASSMDRGVGGYTF
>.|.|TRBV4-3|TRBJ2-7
TGCGCCAGCAGCCCCCGTAGTGGTGGCTACGAGCAGTACTTC
CASSPRSGGYEQYF